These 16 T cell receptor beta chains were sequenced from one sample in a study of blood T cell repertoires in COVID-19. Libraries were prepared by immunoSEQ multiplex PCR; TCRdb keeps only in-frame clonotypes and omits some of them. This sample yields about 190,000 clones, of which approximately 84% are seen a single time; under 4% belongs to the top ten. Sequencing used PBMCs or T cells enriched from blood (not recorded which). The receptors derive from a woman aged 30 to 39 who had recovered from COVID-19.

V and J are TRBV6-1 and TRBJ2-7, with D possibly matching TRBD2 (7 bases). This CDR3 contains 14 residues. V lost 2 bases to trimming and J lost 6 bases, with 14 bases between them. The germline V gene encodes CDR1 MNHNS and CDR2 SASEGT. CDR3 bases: TGTGCCAGCAGTGAACGCTCGGGGGGCCGCGAGCAGTACGTC. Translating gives CASSERSGGREQYV.

The DNA for the CDR3 is TGCGCCAGCAGCCAAGACAGCGGGGGGGATAATGAGCAGTTCTTC. Residues: CASSQDSGGDNEQFF. The chain has TRBV4-1 and TRBJ2-1, with 10 nucleotides matching TRBD2. Germline V gene lookup returns CDR1 MGHRA and CDR2 YSYEKL. Unmatched junction bases numbered 3, after V lost 0 bases and J lost 7 bases. The CDR3 has 15 residues.

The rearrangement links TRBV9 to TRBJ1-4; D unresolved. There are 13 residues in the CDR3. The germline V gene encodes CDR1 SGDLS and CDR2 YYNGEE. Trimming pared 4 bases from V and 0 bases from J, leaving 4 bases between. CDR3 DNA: TGTGCCAGCAGCCATCCAACTAATGAAAAACTGTTTTTT. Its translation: CASSHPTNEKLFF.

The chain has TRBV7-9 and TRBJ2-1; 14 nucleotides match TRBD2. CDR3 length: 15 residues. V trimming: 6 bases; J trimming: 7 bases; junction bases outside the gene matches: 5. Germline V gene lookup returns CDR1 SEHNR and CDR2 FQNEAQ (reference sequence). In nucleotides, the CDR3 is TGTGCCAGCAGGGTCGGACTAGCGGGAGGAAATGAGCAGTTCTTC. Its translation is CASRVGLAGGNEQFF.

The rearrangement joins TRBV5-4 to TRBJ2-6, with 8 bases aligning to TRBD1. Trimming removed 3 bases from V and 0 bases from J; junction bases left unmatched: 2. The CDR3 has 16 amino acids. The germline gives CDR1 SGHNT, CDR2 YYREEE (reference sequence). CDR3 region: CASSWGQASGANVLTF. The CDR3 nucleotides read TGTGCCAGCAGCTGGGGACAGGCCTCTGGGGCCAACGTCCTGACTTTC.

The CDR3 sequence: CASTLTGDTQYF. The DNA of the CDR3 is TGTGCCAGCACCCTCACAGGGGATACGCAGTATTTT. The rearrangement links TRBV12-3 or TRBV12-4 to TRBJ2-3, with D perhaps TRBD1 (6 bases). Trimming removed 7 bases at V and 6 bases at J, with 11 bases between. CDR3 length: 12 amino acids.

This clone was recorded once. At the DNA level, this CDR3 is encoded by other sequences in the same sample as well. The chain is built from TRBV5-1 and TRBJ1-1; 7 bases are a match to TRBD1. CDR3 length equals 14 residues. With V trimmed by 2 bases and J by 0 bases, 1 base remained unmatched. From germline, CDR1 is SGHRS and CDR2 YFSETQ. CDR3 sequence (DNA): TGCGCCAGCAGCTTAGGGGGCATGAACACTGAAGCTTTCTTT. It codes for CASSLGGMNTEAFF.

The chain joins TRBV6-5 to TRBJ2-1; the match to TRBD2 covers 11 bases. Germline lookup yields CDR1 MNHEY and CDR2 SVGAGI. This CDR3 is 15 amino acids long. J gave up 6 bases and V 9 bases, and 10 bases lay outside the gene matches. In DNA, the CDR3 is TGTGCCAGTACGGAGACTAGCGGGGTTTTCAATGAGCAGTTCTTC. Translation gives CASTETSGVFNEQFF.

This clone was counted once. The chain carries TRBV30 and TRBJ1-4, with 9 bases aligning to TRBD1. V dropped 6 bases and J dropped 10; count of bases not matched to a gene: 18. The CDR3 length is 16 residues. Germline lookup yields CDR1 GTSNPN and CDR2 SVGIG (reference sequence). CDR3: CACFRGQGSGRGKLFF. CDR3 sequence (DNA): TGTGCCTGTTTTCGGGGACAGGGATCCGGGCGGGGAAAACTGTTTTTT.

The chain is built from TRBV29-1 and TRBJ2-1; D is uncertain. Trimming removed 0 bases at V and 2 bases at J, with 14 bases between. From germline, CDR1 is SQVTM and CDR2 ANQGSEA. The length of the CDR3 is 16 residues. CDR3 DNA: TGCAGCGTTGAAGATAACTGGGCCTCGACCTACAATGAGCAGTTCTTC. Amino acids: CSVEDNWASTYNEQFF.

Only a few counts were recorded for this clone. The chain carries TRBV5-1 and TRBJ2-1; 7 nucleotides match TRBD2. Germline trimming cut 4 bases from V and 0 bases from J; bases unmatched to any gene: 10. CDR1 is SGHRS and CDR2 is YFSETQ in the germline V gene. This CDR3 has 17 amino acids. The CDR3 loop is CASSPASGLGSYNEQFF. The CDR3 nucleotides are TGCGCCAGCAGCCCAGCTAGCGGTCTAGGCTCCTACAATGAGCAGTTCTTC.

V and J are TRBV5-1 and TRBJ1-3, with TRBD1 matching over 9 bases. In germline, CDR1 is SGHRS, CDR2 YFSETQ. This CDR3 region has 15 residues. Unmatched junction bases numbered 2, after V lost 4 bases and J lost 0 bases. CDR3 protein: CASSGQGYSGNTIYF. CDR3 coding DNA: TGCGCCAGCAGCGGACAGGGGTACTCTGGAAACACCATATATTTT.

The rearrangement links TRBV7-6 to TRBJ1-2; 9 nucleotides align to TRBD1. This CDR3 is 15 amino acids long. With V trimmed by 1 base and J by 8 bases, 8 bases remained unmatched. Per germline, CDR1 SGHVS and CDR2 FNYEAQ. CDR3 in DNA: TGTGCCAGCAGCTTAGAACTGGGGGACAGGGCAGGCTACACCTTC. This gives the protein CASSLELGDRAGYTF.

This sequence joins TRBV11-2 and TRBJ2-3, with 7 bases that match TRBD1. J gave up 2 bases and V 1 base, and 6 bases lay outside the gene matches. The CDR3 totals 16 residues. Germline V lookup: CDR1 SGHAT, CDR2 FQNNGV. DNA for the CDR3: TGTGCCAGCAGCTTAGGGGTAGGGGGCCCCACAGATACGCAGTATTTT. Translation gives CASSLGVGGPTDTQYF.

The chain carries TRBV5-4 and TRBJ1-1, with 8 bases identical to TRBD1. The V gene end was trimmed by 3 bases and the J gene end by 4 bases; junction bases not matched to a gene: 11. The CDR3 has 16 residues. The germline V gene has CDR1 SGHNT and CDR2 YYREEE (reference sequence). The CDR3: CASSSRTGRVGTEAFF. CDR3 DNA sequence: TGTGCCAGCAGCTCCCGGACAGGGAGGGTGGGCACTGAAGCTTTCTTT.

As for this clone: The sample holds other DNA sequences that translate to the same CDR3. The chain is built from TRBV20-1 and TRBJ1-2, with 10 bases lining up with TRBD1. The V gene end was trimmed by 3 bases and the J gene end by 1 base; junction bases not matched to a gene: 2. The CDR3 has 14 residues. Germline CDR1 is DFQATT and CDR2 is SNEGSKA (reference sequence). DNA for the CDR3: TGCAGTGCTAGTGGGACAGGGGTTAACTATGGCTACACCTTC. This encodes CSASGTGVNYGYTF.